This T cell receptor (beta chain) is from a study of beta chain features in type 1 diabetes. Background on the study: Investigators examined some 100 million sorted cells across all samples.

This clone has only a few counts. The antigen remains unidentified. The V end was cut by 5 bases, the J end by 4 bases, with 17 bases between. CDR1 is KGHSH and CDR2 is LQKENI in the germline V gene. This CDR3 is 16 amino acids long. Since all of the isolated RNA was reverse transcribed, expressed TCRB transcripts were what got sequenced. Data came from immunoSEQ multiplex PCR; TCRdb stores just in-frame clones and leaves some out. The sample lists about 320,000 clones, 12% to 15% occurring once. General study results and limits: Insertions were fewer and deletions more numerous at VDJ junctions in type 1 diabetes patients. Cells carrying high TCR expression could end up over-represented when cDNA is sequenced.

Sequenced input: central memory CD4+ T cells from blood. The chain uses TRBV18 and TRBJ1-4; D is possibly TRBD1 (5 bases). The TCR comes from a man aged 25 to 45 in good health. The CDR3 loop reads CASSLSSGTDNEKLFF. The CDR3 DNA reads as TGTGCCAGCTCATTATCTTCCGGGACTGATAATGAAAAACTGTTTTTT.